The 18 T cell receptor beta chains presented below share a single source sample, sequenced in a study of somatic mutations in cytotoxic T cells in rheumatoid arthritis. Method: immunoSEQ multiplex PCR; TCRdb's copy keeps in-frame clones and lacks some. The sample has a few thousand clones, more than 60% seen once; the top ten hold about 36%. Sequenced material: CD8+ T cells sorted from blood. Receptors originate from a man between 65 and 85 years old with rheumatoid arthritis.

This sequence joins TRBV2 and TRBJ2-1, with D possibly TRBD1 on 6 matching bases. CDR1 and CDR2 from the germline V gene are SNHLY and FYNNEI. The germline V and J ends were trimmed by 6 bases and 6 bases, with 9 bases remaining between them. The CDR3 length is 12 residues. In DNA, the CDR3 is TGTGCCAGCAGAGGGGGAGCCAATGAGCAGTTCTTC. This gives the protein CASRGGANEQFF.

The rearrangement uses TRBV10-3 and TRBJ2-3; 8 bases are shared with TRBD1. Germline V CDR1 and CDR2: ENHRY, SYGVKD. This CDR3 spans 13 amino acids. Losses at the gene ends were 9 bases for V and 4 bases for J; bases not matched to a gene: 6. CDR3 region: CAIGRGPSDTQYF. CDR3 nucleotides: TGTGCCATTGGCAGGGGGCCGTCAGATACGCAGTATTTT.

This clone was counted a single time. This chain uses TRBV7-9 with TRBJ1-2, with a weak D call TRBD1 (6 bases). This CDR3 comprises 16 residues. In germline, CDR1 is SEHNR, CDR2 FQNEAQ (reference sequence). Trimming took off 4 bases at V and 3 bases at J, with 18 bases between the two ends. CDR3 amino acids: CASSSYGDTLYYGYTF. CDR3 nucleotides: TGTGCCAGCAGCTCGTATGGGGACACCCTTTACTATGGCTACACCTTC.

With respect to this clone: One end of the junction is discordant with germline, which a read error may explain. This chain uses TRBV27 with TRBJ2-5, with 8 bases aligning to TRBD1. The J call may not be correct, given that the DNA end is closer to TRBJ2-7. The CDR3 sequence is 15 residues long. Germline assignment: CDR1 MNHEY and CDR2 SMNVEV (reference sequence). CDR3 loop: CVSSPADRESYEQYF. The CDR3 DNA sequence: TGTGTCAGCAGCCCCGCGGACAGGGAGAGCTACGAGCAGTACTTC.

The chain carries TRBV29-1 and TRBJ2-5; weak D call: TRBD2 (5 bases). V lost 2 bases, J lost 5 bases, and 9 bases lay in between. Germline CDR1 reads SQVTM; CDR2 reads ANQGSEA. This CDR3 has 12 residues. The CDR3 is CSVEPGGETQYF. CDR3 nucleotides: TGCAGCGTTGAACCGGGCGGGGAGACCCAGTACTTC.

This rearrangement joins TRBV10-3 to TRBJ2-3, with 13 bases identical to TRBD2. V shed 10 bases and J 0 bases; nucleotides not matched to a gene: 7. Per the germline V gene, CDR1 is ENHRY and CDR2 is SYGVKD. This CDR3 has 16 amino acids. The CDR3 is CATGLAGESSTDTQYF. CDR3 DNA: TGTGCCACCGGACTAGCGGGGGAATCTAGCACAGATACGCAGTATTTT.

Concerning this clone itself: The CDR3 ends on some other residue instead of the conserved phenylalanine or tryptophan, so this is likely a read error. V gene TRBV9 combines with J gene TRBJ2-3; D tentatively fits TRBD1 or TRBD2 (5 bases each). Trimming cost V 4 bases and J 1 base, with 16 bases left between them. Germline V gives CDR1 SGDLS, CDR2 YYNGEE. This CDR3 comprises 16 residues. The CDR3 loop is CASSLEGLSGTDTQYL. CDR3 nucleotide sequence: TGTGCCAGCAGCTTAGAGGGGCTATCGGGCACAGATACGCAGTATTTA.

V usage is TRBV2 and J usage is TRBJ2-7, with 7 bases identical to TRBD2. The J segment lost 6 bases and the V segment lost 0 bases, leaving 23 bases of the junction unmatched. The CDR3 contains 20 residues. Germline lookup yields CDR1 SNHLY and CDR2 FYNNEI. CDR3 coding DNA: TGTGCCAGCAGTGAAGCGCTTCTCGGGGGGAGGCCCAACCTCGGTGGCGAGCAGTACTTC. As protein: CASSEALLGGRPNLGGEQYF.

The gene calls are TRBV6-5 and TRBJ2-7, with TRBD2 matching over 9 bases. V was pared by 1 base and J by 5 bases, with 9 bases of the junction left unmatched. The germline CDR1 and CDR2 sequences are MNHEY and SVGAGI. CDR3 length equals 16 residues. The CDR3 loop reads CASSYWASGDVHEQYF. DNA of the CDR3: TGTGCCAGCAGTTACTGGGCTAGCGGGGACGTACACGAGCAGTACTTC.

The V and J genes are TRBV5-1 and TRBJ2-3; 8 bases align to TRBD2. The germline V gene encodes CDR1 SGHRS and CDR2 YFSETQ. J lost 5 bases, V lost 1 base, and 3 bases had no gene match. This CDR3 has 14 amino acids. CDR3 loop: CASSLSGGGDTQYF. In DNA, the CDR3 is TGCGCCAGCAGCTTGAGCGGGGGAGGAGATACGCAGTATTTT.

V usage is TRBV27 and J usage is TRBJ2-7, with TRBD2 matching 9 bases. The germline V gene encodes CDR1 MNHEY and CDR2 SMNVEV (reference sequence). V shed 4 bases and J 3 bases; nucleotides not matched to a gene: 7. The CDR3 is 15 residues long. The CDR3 bases are TGTGCCAGCAGTTCAGCGGGAGGTCCCCTCTACGAGCAGTACTTC. It encodes CASSSAGGPLYEQYF.

The CDR3 DNA follows: TGTGCCAGCAGCGTATGGACAGGCGGCACTGAAGCTTTCTTT. Its protein product is CASSVWTGGTEAFF. This chain joins TRBV9 and TRBJ1-1; 7 bases align to TRBD1. Trimming cost V 1 base and J 4 bases; bases outside gene matches: 4. The CDR3 is made up of 14 amino acids. Germline V lookup: CDR1 SGDLS, CDR2 YYNGEE.

This chain joins TRBV27 and TRBJ2-1; D not resolved. Per germline, CDR1 MNHEY and CDR2 SMNVEV (reference sequence). This CDR3 region has 12 residues. V was cut by 5 bases and J by 7 bases, with 9 bases left in between. The CDR3 loop reads CASSMTGNEQFF. CDR3 sequence (DNA): TGTGCCAGCAGTATGACTGGAAATGAGCAGTTCTTC.

The chain employs TRBV6-5 and TRBJ1-1, with TRBD1 identical over 9 bases. Trimming cost V 5 bases and J 7 bases; bases outside gene matches: 2. Germline CDR1 MNHEY, CDR2 SVGAGI. The CDR3 is 12 amino acids. CDR3 sequence reads: CASSRTGVEAFF. The CDR3 coding sequence is TGTGCCAGCAGTCGGACAGGGGTTGAAGCTTTCTTT.

This sequence joins TRBV27 and TRBJ2-3; 8 bases map to TRBD1. The germline gives CDR1 MNHEY, CDR2 SMNVEV (reference sequence). The V and J ends lost 3 bases and 4 bases, in that order; junction bases with no gene match: 3. CDR3 length: 14 residues. CDR3 amino acids: CASSLMTGADTQYF. CDR3 coding DNA: TGTGCCAGCAGTTTGATGACAGGGGCAGATACGCAGTATTTT.

The V and J genes are TRBV4-1 and TRBJ1-6, with a tentative D call TRBD1 (6 bases). The CDR3 covers 16 residues. Trimming pared 0 bases from V and 6 bases from J, leaving 12 bases between. CDR1 and CDR2 from the germline V gene are MGHRA and YSYEKL. The CDR3 bases are TGCGCCAGCAGCCAAGATGGGGGCTACCCTAATTCACCCCTCCACTTT. This translates into CASSQDGGYPNSPLHF.

For the CDR3, the DNA is TGTGCCAGTAGTATCGGACAGGGGGTTGCCTACGAGCAGTACTTC. Translating it yields CASSIGQGVAYEQYF. The chain has TRBV19 and TRBJ2-7; 10 nucleotides match TRBD1. Germline V gives CDR1 LNHDA, CDR2 SQIVND (reference sequence). CDR3 length equals 15 residues. After removal of 3 bases from V and 2 bases from J, the junction contained 4 bases not matched to a gene.

This chain uses TRBV5-1 with TRBJ2-6; TRBD1 might be the D (6 bases). With 0 bases removed from V and 1 base from J, the gap between germline ends came to 11 bases. Germline V gene data show CDR1 as SGHRS and CDR2 as YFSETQ. This CDR3 has 17 amino acids. CDR3 protein: CASSLDAQGSGANVLTF. The CDR3 DNA follows: TGCGCCAGCAGCTTGGACGCACAGGGTTCTGGGGCCAACGTCCTGACTTTC.